A selection of T cell receptor beta chains follows, all from one sample in a study of blood T cells in healthy people across ages. In TCRdb, the 5' RACE reads were re-called with MiXCR into one record per CDR3 protein. Of hundreds of thousands of distinct CDR3 sequences in the sample, roughly 50% were seen once. The sample was blood. Every receptor here comes from a middle-aged man in good health. CDR3s include the opening cysteine and the closing phenylalanine or tryptophan. D genes are given only for firm matches. Where a row states a size, it is once, few, many or the class of an expanded clone; other rows omit it.

>NA|TRBJ1-1|NA|TRBV24-1
CATKGHRNTEAFF
TGTGCCACCAAGGGACACAGGAACACTGAAGCTTTCTTT
>NA|TRBJ2-7|NA|TRBV20-1
CSAGDTAEWEQYF
TGCAGTGCAGGGGACACGGCAGAATGGGAGCAGTACTTC
>NA|TRBJ2-4|NA|TRBV5-1
CASSPLLLTTKGKNIQYF
TGCGCCAGCAGCCCACTACTATTGACGACGAAGGGGAAAAACATTCAGTACTTC
>NA|TRBJ2-7|TRBD1|TRBV4-1
CASSPQDRLGYEQYF
TGCGCCAGCAGCCCCCAGGACAGGCTAGGGTACGAGCAGTACTTC
>NA|TRBJ2-7|NA|TRBV12-3/TRBV12-4
CASSFSRNEQYF
TGTGCCAGTAGTTTCAGCCGCAACGAGCAGTACTTC
>NA|TRBJ2-7|TRBD1|TRBV28
CASTPVGTGGTYEQYF
TGTGCCAGCACCCCCGTTGGGACAGGGGGAACCTACGAGCAGTACTTC
>few|TRBJ2-3|NA|TRBV13
CASSLLQGTDTQYF
TGTGCCAGCAGCTTACTACAGGGAACAGATACGCAGTATTTT
>NA|TRBJ2-1|NA|TRBV20-1
CSARGVDNFNYNEQFF
TGCAGTGCTAGAGGTGTAGACAACTTCAACTACAATGAGCAGTTCTTC
>few|TRBJ2-2|NA|TRBV2
CASSEARGGTGELFF
TGTGCCAGCAGTGAGGCCAGGGGAGGAACCGGGGAGCTGTTTTTT
>NA|TRBJ1-2|TRBD1|TRBV20-1
CSGTPGGYGYTF
TGCAGTGGTACCCCAGGGGGCTATGGCTACACCTTC
>NA|TRBJ2-1|TRBD2|TRBV6-4
CASSDSTSGSNEQFF
TGTGCCAGCAGTGACTCGACTAGCGGGAGCAATGAGCAGTTCTTC
>NA|TRBJ2-3|TRBD2|TRBV20-1
CSARELAGMGDTQYF
TGCAGTGCTAGAGAACTAGCGGGCATGGGAGATACGCAGTATTTT
>NA|TRBJ2-2|TRBD1|TRBV24-1
CATSDPGQGNTGELFF
TGTGCCACCAGTGATCCGGGACAGGGAAACACCGGGGAGCTGTTTTTT
>once|TRBJ2-5|TRBD2|TRBV5-1
CASSLVGLDMETQYF
TGCGCCAGCAGCTTGGTGGGACTAGATATGGAGACCCAGTACTTC
>few|TRBJ2-3|TRBD2|TRBV7-2
CASSTGLAEITDTQYF
TGTGCCAGCAGCACGGGACTAGCCGAAATCACAGATACGCAGTATTTT
>NA|TRBJ2-7|NA|TRBV9
CASSVGARGVSDEQYF
TGTGCCAGCAGCGTAGGGGCCAGGGGGGTCAGCGATGAGCAGTACTTC
>NA|TRBJ2-1|NA|TRBV6-2/TRBV6-3
CASSSSMLQQAYNEQFF
TGTGCCAGCAGTTCCTCTATGCTCCAACAAGCCTACAATGAGCAGTTCTTC
>NA|TRBJ2-7|NA|TRBV5-1
CASGSAGTAGEQYF
TGCGCCAGCGGGTCGGCGGGAACCGCCGGCGAGCAGTACTTC
>NA|TRBJ1-4|NA|TRBV6-5
CASSYSMIEKLFF
TGTGCCAGCAGTTACTCGATGATTGAAAAACTGTTTTTT